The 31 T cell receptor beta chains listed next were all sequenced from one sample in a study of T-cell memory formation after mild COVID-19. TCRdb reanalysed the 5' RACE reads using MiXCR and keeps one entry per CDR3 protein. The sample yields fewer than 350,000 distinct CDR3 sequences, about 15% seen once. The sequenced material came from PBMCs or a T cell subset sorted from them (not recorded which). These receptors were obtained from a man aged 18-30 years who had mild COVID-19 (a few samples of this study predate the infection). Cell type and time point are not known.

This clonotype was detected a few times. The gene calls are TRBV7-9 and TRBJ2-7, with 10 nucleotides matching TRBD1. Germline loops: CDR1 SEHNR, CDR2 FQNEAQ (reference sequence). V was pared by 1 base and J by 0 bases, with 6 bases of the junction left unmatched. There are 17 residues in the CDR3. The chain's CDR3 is CASSLGGTGEGSYEQYF. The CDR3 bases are TGTGCCAGCAGCTTAGGCGGGACAGGGGAGGGCTCCTACGAGCAGTACTTC.

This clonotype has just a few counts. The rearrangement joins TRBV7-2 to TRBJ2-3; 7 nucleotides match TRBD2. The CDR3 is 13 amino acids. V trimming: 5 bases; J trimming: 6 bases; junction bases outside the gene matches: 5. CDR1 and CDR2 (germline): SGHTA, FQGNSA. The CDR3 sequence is CASSPRAGDTQYF. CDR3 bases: TGTGCCAGCAGCCCTCGAGCGGGGGATACGCAGTATTTT.

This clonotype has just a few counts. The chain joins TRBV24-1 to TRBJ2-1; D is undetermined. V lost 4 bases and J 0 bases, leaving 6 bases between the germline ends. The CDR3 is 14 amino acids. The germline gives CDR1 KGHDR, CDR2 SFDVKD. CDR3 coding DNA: TGTGCCACCAGTGAACCTAGCTCCTACAATGAGCAGTTCTTC. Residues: CATSEPSSYNEQFF.

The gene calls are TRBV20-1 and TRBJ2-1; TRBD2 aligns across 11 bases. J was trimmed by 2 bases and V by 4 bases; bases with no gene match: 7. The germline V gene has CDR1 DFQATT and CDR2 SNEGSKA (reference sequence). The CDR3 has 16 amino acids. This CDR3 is CSAMPLTSGAYNEQFF. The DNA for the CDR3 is TGCAGTGCTATGCCATTGACTAGCGGGGCCTACAATGAGCAGTTCTTC.

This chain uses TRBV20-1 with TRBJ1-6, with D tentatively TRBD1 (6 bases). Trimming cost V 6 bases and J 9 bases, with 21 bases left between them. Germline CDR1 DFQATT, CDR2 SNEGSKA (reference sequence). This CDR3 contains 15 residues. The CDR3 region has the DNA TGCAGTGCCAATCCGCTAGGGGGGGAAGGTTCACCCCTCCACTTT. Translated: CSANPLGGEGSPLHF.

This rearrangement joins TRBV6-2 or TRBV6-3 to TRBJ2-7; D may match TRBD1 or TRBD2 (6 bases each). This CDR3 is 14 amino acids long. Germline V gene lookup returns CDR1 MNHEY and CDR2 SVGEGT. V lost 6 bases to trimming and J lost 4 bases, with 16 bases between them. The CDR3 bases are TGTGCCAGCAGAGGTGGTGGGGGGCCGTACGAGCAGTACTTC. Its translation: CASRGGGGPYEQYF.

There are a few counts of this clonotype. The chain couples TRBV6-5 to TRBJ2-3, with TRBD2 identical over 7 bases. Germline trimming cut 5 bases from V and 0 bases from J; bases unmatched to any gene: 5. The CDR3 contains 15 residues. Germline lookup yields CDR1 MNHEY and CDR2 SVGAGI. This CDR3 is CASSQAGPSTDTQYF. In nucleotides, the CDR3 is TGTGCCAGCAGTCAAGCGGGGCCTAGCACAGATACGCAGTATTTT.

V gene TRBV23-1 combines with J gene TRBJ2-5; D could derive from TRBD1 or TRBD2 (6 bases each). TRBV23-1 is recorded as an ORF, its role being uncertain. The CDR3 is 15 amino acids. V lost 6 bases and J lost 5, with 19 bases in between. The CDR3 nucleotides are TGCGCCAGCAGACCCCCGGAGGGGGGATTGGAGACCCAGTACTTC. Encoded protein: CASRPPEGGLETQYF.

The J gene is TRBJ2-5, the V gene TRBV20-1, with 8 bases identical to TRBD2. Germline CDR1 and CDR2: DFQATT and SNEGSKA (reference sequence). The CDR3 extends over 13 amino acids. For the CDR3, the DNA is TGCAGGGCTCCCCGCGGGGGGCACGAGACCCAGTACTTC. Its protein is CRAPRGGHETQYF.

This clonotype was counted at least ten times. CDR3 residues: CASSFRGRRETQYF. CDR3 DNA: TGTGCCAGCAGCTTCCGGGGTAGGAGGGAGACCCAGTACTTC. The chain recombines TRBV7-2 with TRBJ2-5, with D maybe TRBD2 (5 bases). Germline V gives CDR1 SGHTA, CDR2 FQGNSA. The CDR3 runs to 14 residues. V was pared by 3 bases and J by 5 bases, with 13 bases between.

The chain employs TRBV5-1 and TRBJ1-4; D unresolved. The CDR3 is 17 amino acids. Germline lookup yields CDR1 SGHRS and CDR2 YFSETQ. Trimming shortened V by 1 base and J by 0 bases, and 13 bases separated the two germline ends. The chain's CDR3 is CASSLTPWGSTNEKLFF. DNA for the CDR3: TGCGCCAGCAGCTTGACGCCTTGGGGATCAACTAATGAAAAACTGTTTTTT.

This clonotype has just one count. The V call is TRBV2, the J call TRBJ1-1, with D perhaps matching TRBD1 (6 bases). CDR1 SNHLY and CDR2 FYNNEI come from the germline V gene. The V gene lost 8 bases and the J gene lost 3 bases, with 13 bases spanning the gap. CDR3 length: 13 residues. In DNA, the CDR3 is TGTGCCAGCCACAGGGAAATGGACACTGAAGCTTTCTTT. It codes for CASHREMDTEAFF.

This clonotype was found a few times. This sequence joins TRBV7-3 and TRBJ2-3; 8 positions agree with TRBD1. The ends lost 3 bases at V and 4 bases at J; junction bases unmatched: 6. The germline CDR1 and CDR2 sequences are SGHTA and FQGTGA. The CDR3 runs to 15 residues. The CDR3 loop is CASSFGPGGPDTQYF. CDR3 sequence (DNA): TGTGCCAGCAGCTTCGGACCAGGGGGCCCAGATACGCAGTATTTT.

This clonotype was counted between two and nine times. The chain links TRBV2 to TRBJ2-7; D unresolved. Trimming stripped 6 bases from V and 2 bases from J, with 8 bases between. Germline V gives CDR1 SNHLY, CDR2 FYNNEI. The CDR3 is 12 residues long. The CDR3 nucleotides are TGTGCCAGCAGCCCATCCCCCTACGAGCAGTACGTC. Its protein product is CASSPSPYEQYV.

CDR3 bases: TGCAGTGCTAGGCTGAGGGGGGGGGCCCTTGACCGGGGTGCCAAAAACATTCAGTACTTC. Residues: CSARLRGGALDRGAKNIQYF. The chain employs TRBV20-1 and TRBJ2-4; perhaps TRBD2 as D (7 bases). This CDR3 comprises 20 residues. Between the trimmed V and J ends, which lost 3 bases and 1 base, there was a span of 28 bases. Germline CDR1 and CDR2: DFQATT and SNEGSKA (reference sequence).

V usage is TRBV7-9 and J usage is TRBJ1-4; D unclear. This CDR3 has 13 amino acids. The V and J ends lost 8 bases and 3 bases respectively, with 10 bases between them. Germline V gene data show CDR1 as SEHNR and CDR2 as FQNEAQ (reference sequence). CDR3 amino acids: CASVDAANEKLFF. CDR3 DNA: TGTGCCAGCGTAGACGCGGCTAATGAAAAACTGTTTTTT.

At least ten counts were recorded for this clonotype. The CDR3 DNA reads as TGCGCCAGCAGCTTGCCCGGGGAAAACATTCAGTACTTC. Translated: CASSLPGENIQYF. The rearrangement links TRBV5-1 to TRBJ2-4; D is possibly TRBD2 (5 bases). CDR1 SGHRS and CDR2 YFSETQ come from the germline V gene. The CDR3 runs to 13 residues. Trimming shortened V by 1 base and J by 5 bases, and 7 bases separated the two germline ends.

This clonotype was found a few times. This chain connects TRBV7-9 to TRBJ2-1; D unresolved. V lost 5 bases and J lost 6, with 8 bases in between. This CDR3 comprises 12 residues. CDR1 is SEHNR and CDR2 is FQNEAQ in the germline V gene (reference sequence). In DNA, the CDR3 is TGTGCCAGCAGCCTAATAGCCAATGAGCAGTTCTTC. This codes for CASSLIANEQFF.

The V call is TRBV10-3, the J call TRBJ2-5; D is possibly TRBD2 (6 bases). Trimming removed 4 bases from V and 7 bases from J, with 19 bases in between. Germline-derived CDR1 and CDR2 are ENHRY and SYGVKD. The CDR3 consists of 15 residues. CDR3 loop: CAISAAGSVTGTQYF. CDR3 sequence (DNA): TGTGCCATCAGTGCCGCGGGGTCCGTAACGGGGACCCAGTACTTC.

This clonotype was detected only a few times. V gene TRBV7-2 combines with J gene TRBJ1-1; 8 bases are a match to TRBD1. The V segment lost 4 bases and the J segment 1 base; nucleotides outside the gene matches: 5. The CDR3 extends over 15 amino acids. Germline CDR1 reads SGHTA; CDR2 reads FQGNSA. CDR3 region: CASSSRTGSNTEAFF. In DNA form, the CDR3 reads TGTGCCAGCAGCTCCAGGACAGGGTCGAACACTGAAGCTTTCTTT.

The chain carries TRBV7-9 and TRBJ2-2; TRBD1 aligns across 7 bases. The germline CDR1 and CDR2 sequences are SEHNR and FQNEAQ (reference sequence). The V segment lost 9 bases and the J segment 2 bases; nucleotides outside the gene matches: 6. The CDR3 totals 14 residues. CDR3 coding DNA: TGTGCCAGAACTCGACAGGGAAACACCGGGGAGCTGTTTTTT. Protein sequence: CARTRQGNTGELFF.

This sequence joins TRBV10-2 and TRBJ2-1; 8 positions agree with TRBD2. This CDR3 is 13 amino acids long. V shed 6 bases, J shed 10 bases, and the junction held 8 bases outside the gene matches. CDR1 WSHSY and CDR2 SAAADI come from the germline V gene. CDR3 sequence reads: CASSLSGVGEQFF. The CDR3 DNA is TGCGCCAGCAGCCTTAGCGGGGTCGGAGAGCAGTTCTTC.

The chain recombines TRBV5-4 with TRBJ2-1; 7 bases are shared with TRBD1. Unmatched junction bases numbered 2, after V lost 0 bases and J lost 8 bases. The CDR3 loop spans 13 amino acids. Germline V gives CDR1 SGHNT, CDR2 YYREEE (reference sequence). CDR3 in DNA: TGTGCCAGCAGCTTGGCCGGGACAGATGAGCAGTTCTTC. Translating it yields CASSLAGTDEQFF.

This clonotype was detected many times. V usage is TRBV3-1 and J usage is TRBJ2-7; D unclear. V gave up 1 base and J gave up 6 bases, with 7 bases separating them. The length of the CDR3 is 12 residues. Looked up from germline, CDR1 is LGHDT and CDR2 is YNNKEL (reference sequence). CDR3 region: CASSQATGEQYF. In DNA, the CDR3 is TGTGCCAGCAGCCAAGCCACCGGCGAGCAGTACTTC.

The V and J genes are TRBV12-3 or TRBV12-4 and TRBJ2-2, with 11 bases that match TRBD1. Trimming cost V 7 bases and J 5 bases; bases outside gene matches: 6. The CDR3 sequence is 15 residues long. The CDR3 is CASKWTGGRTGELFF. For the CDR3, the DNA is TGTGCCAGCAAATGGACAGGGGGCAGAACCGGGGAGCTGTTTTTT.

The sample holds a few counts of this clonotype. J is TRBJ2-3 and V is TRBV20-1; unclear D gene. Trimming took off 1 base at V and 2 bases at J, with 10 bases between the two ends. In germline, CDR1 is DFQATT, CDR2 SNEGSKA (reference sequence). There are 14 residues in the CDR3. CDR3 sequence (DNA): TGCAGTGCTAGAGTTGCCGGCCACACAGATACGCAGTATTTT. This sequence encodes CSARVAGHTDTQYF.

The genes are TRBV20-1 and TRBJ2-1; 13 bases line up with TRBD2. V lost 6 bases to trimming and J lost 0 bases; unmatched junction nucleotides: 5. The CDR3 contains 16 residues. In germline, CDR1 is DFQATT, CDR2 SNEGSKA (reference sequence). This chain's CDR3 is CSAPTSGGASYNEQFF. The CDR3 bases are TGCAGTGCACCTACTAGCGGGGGGGCCTCCTACAATGAGCAGTTCTTC.

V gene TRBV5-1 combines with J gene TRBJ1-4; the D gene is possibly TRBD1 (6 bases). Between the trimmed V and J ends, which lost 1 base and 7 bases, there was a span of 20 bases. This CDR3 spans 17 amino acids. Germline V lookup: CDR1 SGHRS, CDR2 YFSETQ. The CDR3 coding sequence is TGCGCCAGCAGCTTGAGTCCCAGACAGGTCGTAGGTGAAAAACTGTTTTTT. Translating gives CASSLSPRQVVGEKLFF.

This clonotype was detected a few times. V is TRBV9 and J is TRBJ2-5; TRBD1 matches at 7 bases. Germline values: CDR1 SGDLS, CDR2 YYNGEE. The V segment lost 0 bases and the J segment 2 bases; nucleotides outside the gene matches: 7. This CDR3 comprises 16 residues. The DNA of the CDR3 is TGTGCCAGCAGCGTAGAAAGGACAGGAATACAAGAGACCCAGTACTTC. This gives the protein CASSVERTGIQETQYF.

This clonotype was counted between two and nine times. For the CDR3, the DNA is TGTGCCAGCAGCTTAGTTTATGACGCTGAAGCTTTCTTT. Translation: CASSLVYDAEAFF. The chain uses TRBV7-2 and TRBJ1-1; D ambiguous. Germline V lookup: CDR1 SGHTA, CDR2 FQGNSA. This CDR3 has 13 residues. Trimming pared 1 base from V and 6 bases from J, leaving 9 bases between.

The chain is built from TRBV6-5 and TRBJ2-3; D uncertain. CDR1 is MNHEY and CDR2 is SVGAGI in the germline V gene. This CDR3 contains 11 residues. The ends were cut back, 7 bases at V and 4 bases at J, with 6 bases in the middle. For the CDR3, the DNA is TGTGCCAGCACCCGGGCAGATACGCAGTATTTT. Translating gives CASTRADTQYF.